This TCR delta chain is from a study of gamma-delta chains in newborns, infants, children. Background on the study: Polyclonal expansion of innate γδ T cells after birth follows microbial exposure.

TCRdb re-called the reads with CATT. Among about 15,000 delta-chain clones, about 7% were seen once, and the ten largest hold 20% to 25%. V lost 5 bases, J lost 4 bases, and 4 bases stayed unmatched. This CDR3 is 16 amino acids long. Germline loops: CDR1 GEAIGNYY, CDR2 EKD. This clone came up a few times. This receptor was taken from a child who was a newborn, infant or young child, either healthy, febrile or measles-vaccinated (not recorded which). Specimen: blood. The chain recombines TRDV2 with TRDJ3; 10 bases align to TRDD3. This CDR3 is CACAGGYFWDTRQMFF. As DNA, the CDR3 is TGTGCCTGTGCTGGGGGATATTTTTGGGACACCCGACAGATGTTTTTC.